One and the same sample provided the 22 T cell receptor beta chains below, sequenced in a study of control samples from healthy donors and cancer patients (dated by TCRdb to 2019 to 2021). The receptor library was made with the immunoSEQ multiplex PCR assay. TCRdb mirrors the immuneACCESS table, restricted to in-frame sequences. Some clones are absent from its copies; in checked studies, under half trace to an unresolved V gene, and the reason for the others is unknown. The sample records about 150,000 clones, approximately 94% of which are singletons. The ten largest clones represent about 8.5% of the sample. The sequenced material came from blood. The receptors were sampled from a woman aged 40 to 50 in good health.

The chain has TRBV5-4 and TRBJ2-7, with D tentatively TRBD1 or TRBD2 (5 bases each). The germline gives CDR1 SGHNT, CDR2 YYREEE (reference sequence). Trimming took off 0 bases at V and 7 bases at J, with 17 bases between the two ends. CDR3 size: 15 residues. The CDR3, as DNA: TGTGCCAGCAGCTTGGATATGGGGGATTCGAGAGAGCAGTACTTC. This gives the protein CASSLDMGDSREQYF.

CDR3 region: CASGLGTGVNQPQHF. Written as DNA, the CDR3 is TGTGCTAGTGGTTTGGGGACAGGGGTCAATCAGCCCCAGCATTTT. The J gene is TRBJ1-5, the V gene TRBV12-5, with 9 bases fitting TRBD1. In germline, CDR1 is LGHNT, CDR2 FRNRAP. V lost 1 base and J lost 3; bases outside the gene matches: 1. This CDR3 is built from 15 residues.

The chain is built from TRBV7-8 and TRBJ2-1; D ambiguous. CDR1 is SGHVS and CDR2 is FQNEAQ in the germline V gene. V was pared by 4 bases and J by 0 bases, with 13 bases between. CDR3 size: 16 residues. CDR3 bases: TGTGCCAGCAGCTCGACGCCGGAGAGCTCCTACAATGAGCAGTTCTTC. Translating it yields CASSSTPESSYNEQFF.

With respect to this clone: The identical CDR3 is also encoded by other nucleotide sequences in the sample. This rearrangement joins TRBV4-3 to TRBJ2-7; 7 bases match TRBD2. Per germline, CDR1 LGHNA and CDR2 YSLEER. The V and J ends lost 1 base and 5 bases, in that order; junction bases with no gene match: 8. The CDR3 totals 15 residues. The CDR3 coding sequence is TGCGCCAGCAGCCAAGTGGGAGGGAAAAGGCACGAGCAGTACTTC. This sequence encodes CASSQVGGKRHEQYF.

The V gene is TRBV10-3, the J gene TRBJ2-7; perhaps TRBD2 as D (5 bases). Germline values: CDR1 ENHRY, CDR2 SYGVKD. The CDR3 extends over 15 amino acids. V gave up 0 bases and J gave up 2 bases, with 11 bases separating them. CDR3 protein: CAISESRGATYEQYF. As DNA, the CDR3 is TGTGCCATCAGTGAGTCACGGGGTGCAACCTACGAGCAGTACTTC.

This rearrangement joins TRBV6-5 to TRBJ1-3; D unclear. V was clipped by 4 bases and J by 1 base, with 11 bases between them. The CDR3 totals 15 residues. Germline V gene sequence: CDR1 MNHEY, CDR2 SVGAGI. The CDR3 sequence: CASSWLSTSGNTIYF. The CDR3 bases are TGTGCCAGCAGTTGGCTTTCGACATCTGGAAACACCATATATTTT.

The chain is built from TRBV19 and TRBJ1-5; the match to TRBD1 covers 8 bases. This CDR3 spans 15 amino acids. The junction had 7 bases not matched to a gene; V was cut back by 7 bases and J by 2 bases. CDR1 and CDR2 from the germline V gene are LNHDA and SQIVND (reference sequence). The CDR3 is CASTSGQGGNQPQHF. The DNA for the CDR3 is TGTGCCAGTACCTCTGGACAGGGAGGCAATCAGCCCCAGCATTTT.

The chain carries TRBV7-2 and TRBJ1-2; 7 bases line up with TRBD1. With V trimmed by 3 bases and J by 8 bases, 3 bases remained unmatched. Per the germline V gene, CDR1 is SGHTA and CDR2 is FQGNSA. This CDR3 region has 12 residues. The CDR3 is CASSFRGDGYTF. As DNA, the CDR3 is TGTGCCAGCAGCTTCAGGGGGGACGGCTACACCTTC. The whole variable domain, remainder taken from reference TRBV7-2 and TRBJ1-2, is GAGVSQSPSNKVTEKGKDVELRCDPISGHTALYWYRQSLGQGLEFLIYFQGNSAPDKSGLPSDRFSAERTGGSVSTLTIQRTQQEDSAVYLCASSFRGDGYTFGSGTRLTVV.

The chain employs TRBV15 and TRBJ1-6; no definite D call. CDR1 is LNHNV, CDR2 YYDKDF, per germline (reference sequence). Trimming removed 5 bases from V and 5 bases from J, with 19 bases in between. This CDR3 region has 17 residues. CDR3 in DNA: TGTGCCACCAGCGTAAGAGGGTGGGGTCGCGATAATTCACCCCTCCACTTT. Residues: CATSVRGWGRDNSPLHF.

This clone has a handful of counts. The chain has TRBV2 and TRBJ1-2, with D unclear. V dropped 7 bases and J dropped 2 bases, with 14 bases sitting between them. The CDR3 is 14 residues long. Germline V lookup: CDR1 SNHLY, CDR2 FYNNEI. CDR3 DNA: TGTGCCAGCATCTCCCCGTACCGGAACTATGGCTACACCTTC. Its translation: CASISPYRNYGYTF.

This clone was detected only a few times. J is TRBJ1-5 and V is TRBV4-1; no clear D gene. The germline V and J ends were trimmed by 1 base and 0 bases, with 13 bases remaining between them. Germline CDR1 reads MGHRA; CDR2 reads YSYEKL. CDR3 length equals 17 residues. Here the CDR3 reads CASSQGGGLGSNQPQHF. The CDR3 coding sequence is TGCGCCAGCAGCCAAGGAGGAGGGCTGGGTAGCAATCAGCCCCAGCATTTT.

This clone was found once. The chain combines TRBV7-2 with TRBJ2-5; D is unresolved. The better agreement between TRBJ2-7 and the DNA end casts doubt on the J call. Germline CDR1 SGHTA, CDR2 FQGNSA. The CDR3 is 15 residues long. Here the CDR3 reads CASSLEGYRSYEQYF. For the CDR3, the DNA is TGTGCCAGCAGCTTAGAAGGCTACAGATCCTACGAGCAGTACTTC.

The chain joins TRBV6-5 to TRBJ1-2, with TRBD1 matching over 7 bases. The germline V gene has CDR1 MNHEY and CDR2 SVGAGI. This CDR3 comprises 14 residues. V trimming: 6 bases; J trimming: 4 bases; junction bases outside the gene matches: 8. CDR3 protein: CASRTGIQSYGYTF. Here the CDR3 DNA reads TGTGCCAGCAGGACAGGGATCCAGTCCTATGGCTACACCTTC.

The V call is TRBV7-2, the J call TRBJ1-2, with TRBD1 matching over 8 bases. The CDR3 runs to 13 residues. The V and J ends lost 5 bases and 7 bases, in that order; junction bases with no gene match: 6. CDR1 SGHTA and CDR2 FQGNSA come from the germline V gene. CDR3 coding DNA: TGTGCCAGCAGCGCGGGACAGGAGGTTGGCTACACCTTC. Translation: CASSAGQEVGYTF. The full variable domain, rest sourced from reference TRBV7-2 and TRBJ1-2, is GAGVSQSPSNKVTEKGKDVELRCDPISGHTALYWYRQSLGQGLEFLIYFQGNSAPDKSGLPSDRFSAERTGGSVSTLTIQRTQQEDSAVYLCASSAGQEVGYTFGSGTRLTVV.

V is TRBV18 and J is TRBJ2-7; D gene unclear. The CDR3 loop spans 13 amino acids. V gave up 3 bases and J gave up 2 bases, with 8 bases separating them. The germline CDR1 and CDR2 sequences are KGHSH and LQKENI. Here the CDR3 reads CASSPGRTYEQYF. CDR3 DNA sequence: TGTGCCAGCTCACCGGGCCGGACCTACGAGCAGTACTTC.

The CDR3 sequence: CASSQMSGGRETQYF. CDR3 nucleotide sequence: TGTGCCAGCAGCCAAATGTCAGGGGGGAGAGAGACCCAGTACTTC. The chain carries TRBV7-2 and TRBJ2-5, with D perhaps TRBD1 (7 bases). The germline V gene has CDR1 SGHTA and CDR2 FQGNSA. CDR3 size: 15 residues. Trimming removed 5 bases at V and 4 bases at J, with 17 bases between.

This chain links TRBV13 with TRBJ1-2; TRBD1 is a possible D gene (6 bases). The CDR3 extends over 12 amino acids. Trimming stripped 5 bases from V and 8 bases from J, with 12 bases between. The germline V gene has CDR1 PRHDT and CDR2 FYEKMQ (reference sequence). The CDR3 region has the DNA TGTGCCAGCAGCATGGGACACCGCGGCTACACCTTC. It translates to CASSMGHRGYTF. The full variable domain, with the rest looked up from reference TRBV13 and TRBJ1-2, is AAGVIQSPRHLIKEKRETATLKCYPIPRHDTVYWYQQGPGQDPQFLISFYEKMQSDKGSIPDRFSAQQFSDYHSELNMSSLELGDSALYFCASSMGHRGYTFGSGTRLTVV.

J is TRBJ1-2 and V is TRBV4-2; D gene ambiguous. Trimming removed 1 base from V and 4 bases from J, with 13 bases in between. This CDR3 region has 15 residues. Germline CDR1 is LGHNA and CDR2 is YNFKEQ. The CDR3 sequence is CASSQGVGQSYGYTF. DNA for the CDR3: TGTGCCAGCAGCCAAGGAGTCGGGCAGAGCTATGGCTACACCTTC.

The chain recombines TRBV4-3 with TRBJ1-1; D not certain. The V gene's germline CDR1 is LGHNA and CDR2 YSLEER. The CDR3 runs to 14 residues. Trimming removed 0 bases from V and 3 bases from J, with 8 bases in between. Here the CDR3 DNA reads TGCGCCAGCAGCCAAGAACTGAGAGACACTGAAGCTTTCTTT. It specifies CASSQELRDTEAFF.

Comment on this clone: The same CDR3 can be traced to other DNA sequences in this sample. The chain carries TRBV7-2 and TRBJ1-2; D may be TRBD1 (5 bases). The V gene's germline CDR1 is SGHTA and CDR2 FQGNSA. CDR3 length: 12 residues. The V gene lost 5 bases and the J gene lost 4 bases, with 8 bases spanning the gap. CDR3 residues: CASSPDSYGYTF. CDR3 nucleotide sequence: TGTGCCAGCAGCCCCGACAGCTATGGCTACACCTTC.

This chain joins TRBV6-6 and TRBJ2-5; D may match TRBD1 or TRBD2 (5 bases each). V was shortened by 6 bases and J by 5 bases, with 13 bases between the two germline ends. CDR3 length: 13 amino acids. From germline, CDR1 is MNHNY and CDR2 SVGAGI (reference sequence). The CDR3 coding sequence is TGTGCCAGCAGCTGGGACGGGACGGAGACCCAGTACTTC. Encoded protein: CASSWDGTETQYF.

The rearrangement uses TRBV19 and TRBJ2-7; D is undetermined. V lost 6 bases to trimming and J lost 3 bases, with 9 bases between them. Germline lookup yields CDR1 LNHDA and CDR2 SQIVND (reference sequence). CDR3 length equals 12 residues. The chain's CDR3 is CASSPPSYEQYF. The CDR3, as DNA: TGTGCCAGTAGCCCCCCAAGCTACGAGCAGTACTTC. Using reference TRBV19 and TRBJ2-7 for the parts outside the CDR3, the full variable domain is DGGITQSPKYLFRKEGQNVTLSCEQNLNHDAMYWYRQDPGQGLRLIYYSQIVNDFQKGDIAEGYSVSREKKESFPLTVTSAQKNPTAFYLCASSPPSYEQYFGPGTRLTVT.